Listed here are 23 T cell receptor beta chains from one sample, sequenced in a study of glioma-infiltrating T cells after dendritic cell vaccination. Sequencing used immunoSEQ multiplex PCR; TCRdb keeps in-frame clones, though not all of them. The top ten clones hold around 16% of a sample with about 92,000 clones, 85% to 90% of them seen once. The sequencing here drew on blood, taken before dendritic cell vaccination. The receptors here all came from a human donor with glioblastoma.

The V call is TRBV6-5, the J call TRBJ1-5; D perhaps matches TRBD1 (5 bases). This CDR3 is 14 amino acids long. Trimming stripped 6 bases from V and 2 bases from J, with 11 bases between. Germline-derived CDR1 and CDR2 are MNHEY and SVGAGI. The CDR3 nucleotides read TGTGCCAGCAGCCCAGGGTTGGGCAATCAGCCCCAGCATTTT. Encoded protein: CASSPGLGNQPQHF.

In this sample, this clone turned up a few times. The V and J genes are TRBV10-3 and TRBJ2-7; 9 bases match TRBD1. The junction had 9 bases not matched to a gene; V was cut back by 2 bases and J by 7 bases. The CDR3 runs 15 residues. CDR1 and CDR2 (germline): ENHRY, SYGVKD. CDR3 sequence: CAISEATGGPREQYF. In DNA form, the CDR3 reads TGTGCCATCAGTGAGGCGACAGGGGGTCCACGAGAGCAGTACTTC.

The CDR3: CASQAGDYGYTF. The CDR3 DNA is TGTGCCAGCCAGGCAGGGGACTATGGCTACACCTTC. The V call is TRBV5-6, the J call TRBJ1-2, with a weak D call TRBD1 (6 bases). The CDR3 runs to 12 residues. V lost 7 bases and J 3 bases, leaving 10 bases between the germline ends. The germline gives CDR1 SGHDT, CDR2 YYEEEE.

The rearrangement links TRBV9 to TRBJ1-3; no reliable D call. The CDR3 extends over 14 amino acids. V gave up 0 bases and J gave up 4 bases, with 8 bases separating them. From germline, CDR1 is SGDLS and CDR2 YYNGEE. The CDR3 protein is CASSVGGPGNTIYF. The CDR3, as DNA: TGTGCCAGCAGCGTAGGAGGGCCAGGAAACACCATATATTTT.

A single count supports this clone. The chain joins TRBV29-1 to TRBJ1-2; 7 nucleotides align to TRBD1. Germline loops: CDR1 SQVTM, CDR2 ANQGSEA. The CDR3 covers 15 residues. V lost 4 bases and J lost 0; bases outside the gene matches: 8. The CDR3 region is CSVADTGTANYGYTF. The DNA of the CDR3 is TGCAGCGTTGCCGACACCGGGACAGCTAACTATGGCTACACCTTC.

The chain uses TRBV5-6 and TRBJ2-3; TRBD2 matches 11 bases. Germline CDR1 reads SGHDT; CDR2 reads YYEEEE. V shed 0 bases, J shed 3 bases, and the junction held 3 bases outside the gene matches. The CDR3 has 16 amino acids. The CDR3 protein is CASSLELAGGTDTQYF. CDR3 nucleotides: TGTGCCAGCAGCTTGGAGCTAGCGGGAGGTACAGATACGCAGTATTTT.

This clone appeared a single time. The chain carries TRBV6-5 and TRBJ1-5; 7 nucleotides align to TRBD1. The V segment lost 5 bases and the J segment 6 bases; nucleotides outside the gene matches: 4. The CDR3 sequence is 13 residues long. Germline V lookup: CDR1 MNHEY, CDR2 SVGAGI. This CDR3 reads CASSPDRLQPQHF. The CDR3 nucleotides are TGTGCCAGCAGTCCGGACAGGCTTCAGCCCCAGCATTTT.

The genes are TRBV15 and TRBJ2-5; D unclear. Trimming left V 1 base short and J 2 bases short, with 11 bases between. This CDR3 contains 15 residues. From germline, CDR1 is LNHNV and CDR2 YYDKDF (reference sequence). CDR3 region: CATSRGVEAQETQYF. In DNA, the CDR3 is TGTGCCACCAGCAGAGGGGTAGAGGCGCAAGAGACCCAGTACTTC.

This clone was detected a few times. V and J are TRBV5-4 and TRBJ2-7; 13 bases align to TRBD2. Germline loops: CDR1 SGHNT, CDR2 YYREEE (reference sequence). This CDR3 is 15 amino acids long. Germline trimming cut 2 bases from V and 4 bases from J; bases unmatched to any gene: 3. CDR3 nucleotides: TGTGCCAGCAGCTTCTCGACTAGCGGGGGGTACGAGCAGTACTTC. It is translated as CASSFSTSGGYEQYF.

The V gene is TRBV4-2, the J gene TRBJ2-7, with 7 bases matching TRBD2. Germline CDR1 reads LGHNA; CDR2 reads YNFKEQ. The junction had 14 bases not matched to a gene; V was cut back by 3 bases and J by 3 bases. This CDR3 comprises 17 residues. The CDR3 region is CASSHASGGGEGYEQYF. The CDR3 region has the DNA TGTGCCAGCAGCCATGCCTCGGGGGGAGGGGAGGGCTACGAGCAGTACTTC.

The gene calls are TRBV6-5 and TRBJ1-1; a weak D match, TRBD1 (5 bases). Trimming removed 2 bases from V and 4 bases from J, with 17 bases in between. Per the germline V gene, CDR1 is MNHEY and CDR2 is SVGAGI. CDR3 length: 16 amino acids. In nucleotides, the CDR3 is TGTGCCAGCAGTTACCTCTCCGGGGGGACGAGCACTGAAGCTTTCTTT. The encoded protein is CASSYLSGGTSTEAFF.

The chain combines TRBV9 with TRBJ1-1; D may be TRBD1 (6 bases). Germline assignment: CDR1 SGDLS and CDR2 YYNGEE. Trimming stripped 1 base from V and 3 bases from J, with 10 bases between. The CDR3 loop spans 14 amino acids. For the CDR3, the DNA is TGTGCCAGCAGCGTAACAGGGCCGGACACTGAAGCTTTCTTT. Encoded protein: CASSVTGPDTEAFF.

The chain joins TRBV7-6 to TRBJ2-1, with 14 bases fitting TRBD2. J was trimmed by 6 bases and V by 1 base; bases with no gene match: 2. Germline V CDR1 and CDR2: SGHVS, FNYEAQ. This CDR3 has 16 amino acids. The CDR3 DNA reads as TGTGCCAGCAGCTTAGGGACTAGCGGGGGGCCCAATGAGCAGTTCTTC. Its translation is CASSLGTSGGPNEQFF.

The chain recombines TRBV7-2 with TRBJ2-7, with D perhaps matching TRBD1 (7 bases). Trimming cost V 2 bases and J 1 base, with 12 bases left between them. The V gene's germline CDR1 is SGHTA and CDR2 FQGNSA. The CDR3 is 15 amino acids. CDR3 bases: TGTGCCAGCAGCTTAAGGGCAGGGGGGTCCTACGAGCAGTACTTC. Protein sequence: CASSLRAGGSYEQYF.

The genes are TRBV2 and TRBJ2-6, with 12 bases aligning to TRBD1. Germline V lookup: CDR1 SNHLY, CDR2 FYNNEI. The ends lost 2 bases at V and 3 bases at J; junction bases unmatched: 11. This CDR3 contains 20 residues. CDR3 DNA sequence: TGTGCCAGCAGTGAACCCGGGGGGGACAGGGGGCGCGGTGGGGCCAACGTCCTGACTTTC. Translation: CASSEPGGDRGRGGANVLTF.

The chain carries TRBV2 and TRBJ2-7, with 11 bases matching TRBD1. Germline trimming cut 6 bases from V and 1 base from J; bases unmatched to any gene: 20. The CDR3 consists of 20 residues. The germline V gene has CDR1 SNHLY and CDR2 FYNNEI. This CDR3 reads CASRPVWTGGRAGGSYEQYF. The DNA of the CDR3 is TGTGCCAGCAGACCTGTATGGACAGGGGGCCGGGCGGGCGGATCCTACGAGCAGTACTTC.

The chain uses TRBV6-5 and TRBJ1-1; D gene unclear. The length of the CDR3 is 12 residues. CDR1 is MNHEY, CDR2 SVGAGI, per germline. The V gene lost 6 bases and the J gene lost 2 bases, with 7 bases spanning the gap. The CDR3 sequence: CASRGTNTEAFF. The CDR3 nucleotides are TGTGCCAGCAGGGGCACAAACACTGAAGCTTTCTTT.

V usage is TRBV28 and J usage is TRBJ2-1, with a tentative D call TRBD2 (6 bases). CDR1 is MDHEN and CDR2 is SYDVKM in the germline V gene. V lost 6 bases, J lost 1 base, and 10 bases lay in between. The CDR3 is 14 residues long. The CDR3 DNA reads as TGTGCCAGCAGCCGTAGCGGATCCTACAATGAGCAGTTCTTC. Translation: CASSRSGSYNEQFF.

The V call is TRBV5-1, the J call TRBJ2-5; D call uncertain. Germline V gene lookup returns CDR1 SGHRS and CDR2 YFSETQ. V shed 6 bases and J shed 3 bases, with 12 bases lying between them. This CDR3 is 13 amino acids long. The CDR3 protein is CASTRGDEETQYF. DNA for the CDR3: TGCGCCAGCACTCGCGGAGATGAAGAGACCCAGTACTTC.

The CDR3 coding sequence is TGTGCCAGCAGACACAGGGATGCCTACGAGCAGTACTTC. The encoded protein is CASRHRDAYEQYF. The chain couples TRBV2 to TRBJ2-7; TRBD1 is a possible D gene (6 bases). V was pared by 6 bases and J by 2 bases, with 11 bases between. The CDR3 consists of 13 residues. Germline-derived CDR1 and CDR2 are SNHLY and FYNNEI.

J is TRBJ1-5 and V is TRBV19, with D perhaps TRBD1 (5 bases). Germline V gene sequence: CDR1 LNHDA, CDR2 SQIVND (reference sequence). This CDR3 has 15 residues. Trimming took 10 bases from V and 2 from J, leaving 18 bases between them. CDR3 loop: CATRSLLGGNQPQHF. The CDR3 DNA sequence: TGTGCCACCCGAAGCTTGTTAGGGGGCAATCAGCCCCAGCATTTT.

This rearrangement joins TRBV4-2 to TRBJ2-7, with 8 bases fitting TRBD2. The CDR3 is made up of 16 amino acids. Germline V lookup: CDR1 LGHNA, CDR2 YNFKEQ. Trimming at V came to 0 bases and at J to 0 bases, leaving 4 bases not matched to a gene. The CDR3 DNA is TGTGCCAGCAGCCAAGATGAGGCGGGAGGCTCCTACGAGCAGTACTTC. It is translated as CASSQDEAGGSYEQYF.

The chain combines TRBV6-1 with TRBJ2-7; 8 bases are shared with TRBD2. V dropped 8 bases and J dropped 2; count of bases not matched to a gene: 2. This CDR3 region has 12 residues. Germline-derived CDR1 and CDR2 are MNHNS and SASEGT. The CDR3 is CASAGGPYEQYF. DNA of the CDR3: TGTGCCAGCGCGGGAGGCCCCTACGAGCAGTACTTC.